This note documents a single T cell receptor beta chain sequence. The data stem from a study of blood T cell repertoires in COVID-19. Whole-study context: Acute and convalescent COVID-19 specimens originated in the United States, Italy and Spain. Sample material is recorded as cDNA or gDNA derived from T cells, B-cell-depleted T cells, or PBMCs.

The table came from immunoSEQ multiplex PCR; TCRdb's copy has only in-frame clones and leaves some out. The table records about 220,000 clones, more than 70% of them present only once. Sequencing used peripheral blood. This TCR derives from a woman aged 80 or over with acute or convalescent COVID-19.

This chain's CDR3 is CAWSAGDAEKLFF. In DNA form, the CDR3 reads TGTGCCTGGAGTGCCGGAGACGCTGAAAAACTGTTTTTT. V is TRBV30 and J is TRBJ1-4; D is uncertain. CDR3 length: 13 amino acids. Germline V gene data show CDR1 as GTSNPN and CDR2 as SVGIG (reference sequence). V was cut by 1 base and J by 7 bases, with 10 bases left in between.